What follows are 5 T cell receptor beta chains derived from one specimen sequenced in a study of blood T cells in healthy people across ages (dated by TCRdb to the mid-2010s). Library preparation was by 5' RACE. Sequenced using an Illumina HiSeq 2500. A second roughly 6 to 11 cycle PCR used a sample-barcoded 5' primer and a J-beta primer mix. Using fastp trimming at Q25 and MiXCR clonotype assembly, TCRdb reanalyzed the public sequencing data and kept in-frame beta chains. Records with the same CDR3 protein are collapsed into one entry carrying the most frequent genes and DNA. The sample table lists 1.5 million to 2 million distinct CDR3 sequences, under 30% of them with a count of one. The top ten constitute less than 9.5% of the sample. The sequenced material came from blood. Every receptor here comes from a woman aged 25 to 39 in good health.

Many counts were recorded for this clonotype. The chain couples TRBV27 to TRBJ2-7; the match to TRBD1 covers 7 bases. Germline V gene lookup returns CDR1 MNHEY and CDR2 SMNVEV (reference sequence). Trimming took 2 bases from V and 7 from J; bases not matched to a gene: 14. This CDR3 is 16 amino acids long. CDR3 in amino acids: CASSLRQGTGAREQYF. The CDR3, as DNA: TGTGCCAGCAGTTTACGACAGGGAACTGGGGCTAGGGAGCAGTACTTC.

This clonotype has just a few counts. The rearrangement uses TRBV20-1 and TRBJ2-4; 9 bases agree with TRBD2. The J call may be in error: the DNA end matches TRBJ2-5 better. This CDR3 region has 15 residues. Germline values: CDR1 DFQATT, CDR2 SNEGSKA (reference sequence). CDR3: CSARVAAGGEETQYF. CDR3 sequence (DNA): TGCAGTGCTAGAGTCGCGGCGGGGGGGGAAGAGACCCAGTACTTC.

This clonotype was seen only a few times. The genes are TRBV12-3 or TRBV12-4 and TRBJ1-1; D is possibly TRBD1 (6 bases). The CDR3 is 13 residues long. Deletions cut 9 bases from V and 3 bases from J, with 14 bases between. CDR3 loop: CASVGTPDTEAFF. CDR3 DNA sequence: TGTGCCAGTGTTGGGACACCGGACACTGAAGCTTTCTTT.

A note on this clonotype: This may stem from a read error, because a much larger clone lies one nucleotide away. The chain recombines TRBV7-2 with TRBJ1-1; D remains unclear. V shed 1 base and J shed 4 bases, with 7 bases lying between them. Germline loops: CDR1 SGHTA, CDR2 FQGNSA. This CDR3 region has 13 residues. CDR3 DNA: TGTGCCAGCAGCTTAGAAGTGAGCACTGAAGCTTTCTTT. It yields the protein CASSLEVSTEAFF.

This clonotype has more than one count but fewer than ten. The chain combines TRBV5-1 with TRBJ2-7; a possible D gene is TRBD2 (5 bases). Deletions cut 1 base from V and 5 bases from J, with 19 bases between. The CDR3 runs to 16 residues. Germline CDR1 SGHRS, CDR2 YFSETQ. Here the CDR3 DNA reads TGCGCCAGCAGCTTGTTTCCCTCGTCGTCGGAGGACGAGCAGTACTTC. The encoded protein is CASSLFPSSSEDEQYF.